In its sample, the clone carrying this TCR beta chain was seen a few times. Its antigen is unidentified. Here immunoSEQ multiplex PCR was the method, and the copy in TCRdb shows in-frame clones only, minus some. The sample yields roughly 25,000 clones, roughly 70% seen once. The data are from a study of tumor-infiltrating lymphocytes in localized non-small cell lung cancer. Looking at the study overall: Some samples were collected after neoadjuvant chemotherapy; smokers, never-smokers and several histologies were included. From each patient, both tumor and uninvolved lung, non-adjacent to tumor, were sampled. The study's findings and limits: Higher tumor T cell infiltration than in uninvolved lung was supported by TCRbeta sequencing.

This CDR3 spans 15 amino acids. V was pared by 5 bases and J by 4 bases, with 18 bases between. Germline CDR1 reads SGHAT; CDR2 reads FQDESV (reference sequence). The source is a human donor with non-small cell lung cancer. The chain uses TRBV11-1 and TRBJ2-7, with D tentatively TRBD1 (6 bases). The sequencing input was lung tumor tissue. As DNA, the CDR3 is TGTGCCAGCAGCCCTCAGACAGGAGGAGTTTACGAGCAGTACTTC. Amino acid sequence: CASSPQTGGVYEQYF. Variable domain in full (rest from reference TRBV11-1 and TRBJ2-7): EAEVAQSPRYKITEKSQAVAFWCDPISGHATLYWYRQILGQGPELLVQFQDESVVDDSQLPKDRFSAERLKGVDSTLKIQPAELGDSAMYLCASSPQTGGVYEQYFGPGTRLTVT.